This is a list of T cell receptor beta chains from one sample in a study of shared clonotypes between healthy human individuals. The assay was immunoSEQ multiplex PCR, and TCRdb's table has in-frame clones only and misses some. The sample contains about 1 million clones, around 76% of which appear only once. Sequencing input: memory CD4+ T cells sorted from blood. The receptor source for this set is a man aged 18 to 30 in good health. Both conserved end residues are part of each CDR3. Each record gives: J gene, clone size, V gene, CDR3 length, D gene, CDR3 protein, CDR3 DNA. D genes are given only for firm matches. Clone size is stated in some rows and not others, as once, few, many or a class when expanded.

TRBJ1-2 NA TRBV19 15 TRBD1 CASKEQGRGDYGYTF TGTGCCAGTAAGGAGCAAGGCAGGGGGGACTATGGCTACACCTTC
TRBJ1-1 few TRBV30 12 NA CAWVRGGDQAFF TGTGCCTGGGTCCGGGGTGGGGATCAAGCTTTCTTT
TRBJ1-6 NA TRBV27 15 TRBD1 CASSFGDRGDSPLHF TGTGCCAGCAGTTTTGGGGACAGGGGAGATTCACCCCTCCACTTT
TRBJ2-1 once TRBV14 15 TRBD2 CASSPIAGAETEQFF TGTGCCAGCAGCCCGATAGCGGGAGCGGAGACTGAGCAGTTCTTC
TRBJ2-2 NA TRBV2 15 NA CASSEAGRVTGELFF TGTGCCAGCAGTGAAGCAGGGCGGGTCACCGGGGAGCTGTTTTTT
TRBJ2-7 NA TRBV6-1 14 NA CASSEAGRSYEQYF TGTGCCAGCAGTGAAGCAGGACGGTCCTACGAGCAGTACTTC
TRBJ1-1 NA TRBV10-1 15 TRBD1 CASSDPGQGATEAFF TGCGCCAGCAGTGACCCGGGACAGGGAGCCACTGAAGCTTTCTTT
TRBJ1-1 NA TRBV30 15 NA CAWSAHITGNTEAFF TGTGCCTGGAGCGCCCATATAACAGGGAACACTGAAGCTTTCTTT
TRBJ2-7 few TRBV5-1 13 TRBD1 CASSQSRDRDQYF TGCGCCAGCAGCCAGTCCCGGGACAGGGACCAGTACTTC
TRBJ1-1 few TRBV7-9 14 TRBD1 CASSQGQGETEAFF TGTGCCAGCAGCCAGGGACAGGGGGAAACTGAAGCTTTCTTT
TRBJ2-3 NA TRBV5-1 14 TRBD1 CASSTDRGTDTQYF TGCGCCAGCAGCACCGACAGGGGTACAGATACGCAGTATTTT
TRBJ2-2 NA TRBV28 14 NA CASTLGGNTGELFF TGTGCCAGCACCCTCGGGGGGAACACCGGGGAGCTGTTTTTT
TRBJ1-2 NA TRBV5-1 15 NA CASNPGGRANYGYTF TGCGCCAGCAACCCCGGAGGCAGAGCTAACTATGGCTACACCTTC
TRBJ1-6 NA TRBV5-1 14 NA CASSLSSYNSPLHF TGCGCCAGCAGCTTGTCCTCCTATAATTCACCCCTCCACTTT
TRBJ2-7 NA TRBV12-5 13 NA CASGADKAGEQYF TGTGCTAGTGGTGCTGACAAGGCCGGCGAGCAGTACTTC